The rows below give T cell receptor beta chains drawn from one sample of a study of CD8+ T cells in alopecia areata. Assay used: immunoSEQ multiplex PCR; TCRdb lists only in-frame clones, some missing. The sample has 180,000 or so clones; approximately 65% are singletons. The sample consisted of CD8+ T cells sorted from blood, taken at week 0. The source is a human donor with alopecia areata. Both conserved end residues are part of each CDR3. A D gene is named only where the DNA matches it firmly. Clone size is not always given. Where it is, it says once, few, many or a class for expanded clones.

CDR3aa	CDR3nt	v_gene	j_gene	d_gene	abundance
CASSGNTQYF	TGTGCCAGCAGCGGTAATACGCAGTATTTT	TRBV9	TRBJ2-3	-	few
CATSRDAGFTDTQYF	TGTGCCACCAGCAGAGATGCGGGGTTCACAGATACGCAGTATTTT	TRBV15	TRBJ2-3	-	-
CASSLDPAGGRETQYF	TGTGCCAGCAGCTTAGACCCTGCAGGGGGCAGGGAGACCCAGTACTTC	TRBV7-2	TRBJ2-5	TRBD1	-
CASSLESRRDYNEQFF	TGTGCCAGCAGCTTGGAGAGCAGACGGGACTACAATGAGCAGTTCTTC	TRBV5-6	TRBJ2-1	-	-
CAGRFQEKSTGELFF	TGTGCAGGGAGGTTTCAGGAAAAGAGCACCGGGGAGCTGTTTTTT	TRBV30	TRBJ2-2	-	-
CASSPSQGFGTEAFF	TGTGCCAGCTCACCATCACAGGGGTTCGGCACTGAAGCTTTCTTT	TRBV18	TRBJ1-1	TRBD1	-
CADRPMNTEAFF	TGTGCCGACCGGCCAATGAACACTGAAGCTTTCTTT	TRBV7-9	TRBJ1-1	-	few
CASSDRTGHIDYTF	TGTGCCAGCAGCGACCGGACAGGACATATAGACTACACCTTC	TRBV9	TRBJ1-2	TRBD1	-
CSVLGQDISGANVLTF	TGCAGCGTCCTAGGACAGGACATCTCTGGGGCCAACGTCCTGACTTTC	TRBV29-1	TRBJ2-6	TRBD1	few
CASSFLGQPSYEQYF	TGTGCCAGCAGCTTCCTCGGACAGCCTTCCTACGAGCAGTACTTC	TRBV7-2	TRBJ2-7	-	-
CASSPPLVDSYNEQFF	TGTGCCAGCTCACCTCCTTTGGTGGACTCCTACAATGAGCAGTTCTTC	TRBV18	TRBJ2-1	-	-
CASSPTSGQGHEQYF	TGTGCCAGCAGTCCAACTTCGGGACAGGGTCACGAGCAGTACTTC	TRBV7-9	TRBJ2-7	TRBD1	-
CASSSLTTGGSPPYYGYTF	TGCGCCAGCAGCTCCCTGACGACAGGGGGCTCTCCACCATACTATGGCTACACCTTC	TRBV5-1	TRBJ1-2	TRBD1	-
CASSFTGTATEAFF	TGCGCCAGCAGCTTTACCGGGACAGCCACTGAAGCTTTCTTT	TRBV5-1	TRBJ1-1	TRBD1	few
CASSEGQANYGYTF	TGTGCCAGCAGTGAGGGACAGGCTAACTATGGCTACACCTTC	TRBV25-1	TRBJ1-2	TRBD1	once
CASSLAGSYEQYF	TGTGCCAGCAGCTTAGCAGGATCCTACGAGCAGTACTTC	TRBV11-2	TRBJ2-7	-	-
CASSFRGPQETQYF	TGTGCCAGCAGCTTTCGAGGTCCCCAAGAGACCCAGTACTTC	TRBV13	TRBJ2-5	-	-
CASSVVTAGGNF	TGTGCCAGCAGCGTAGTTACGGCGGGGGGCAACTTC	TRBV9	TRBJ2-5	TRBD2	-
CASGFGVQETQYF	TGTGCTAGTGGTTTTGGCGTCCAAGAGACCCAGTACTTC	TRBV12-5	TRBJ2-5	-	-
CASSVGWDEQFF	TGTGCCAGCAGCGTGGGGTGGGATGAGCAGTTCTTC	TRBV13	TRBJ2-1	-	-
CASRGWTGQETQYF	TGTGCCAGCAGGGGGTGGACAGGGCAAGAGACCCAGTACTTC	TRBV27	TRBJ2-5	TRBD1	few
CASSPLDGYYGYTF	TGTGCCAGTAGTCCTCTGGACGGCTACTATGGCTACACCTTC	TRBV19	TRBJ1-2	-	-